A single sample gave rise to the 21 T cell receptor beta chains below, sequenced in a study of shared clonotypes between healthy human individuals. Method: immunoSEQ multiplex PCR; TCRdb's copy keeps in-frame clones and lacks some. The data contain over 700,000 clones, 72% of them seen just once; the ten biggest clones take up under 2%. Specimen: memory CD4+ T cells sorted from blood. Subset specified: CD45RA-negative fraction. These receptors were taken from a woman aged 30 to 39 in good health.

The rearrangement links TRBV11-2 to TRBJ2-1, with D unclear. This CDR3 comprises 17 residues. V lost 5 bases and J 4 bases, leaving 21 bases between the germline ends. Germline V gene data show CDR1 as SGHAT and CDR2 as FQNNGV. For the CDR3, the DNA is TGTGCCAGCAGCGGGCTCAATGTGGGCGAATTGTACAATGAGCAGTTCTTC. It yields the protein CASSGLNVGELYNEQFF.

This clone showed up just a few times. This CDR3 is CACRVRGGRYNEQFF. The CDR3, as DNA: TGTGCCTGCCGTGTGCGGGGAGGCCGTTACAATGAGCAGTTCTTC. This chain links TRBV30 with TRBJ2-1; TRBD2 might be the D (6 bases). The ends were cut back, 6 bases at V and 4 bases at J, with 19 bases in the middle. The V gene's germline CDR1 is GTSNPN and CDR2 SVGIG (reference sequence). There are 15 residues in the CDR3.

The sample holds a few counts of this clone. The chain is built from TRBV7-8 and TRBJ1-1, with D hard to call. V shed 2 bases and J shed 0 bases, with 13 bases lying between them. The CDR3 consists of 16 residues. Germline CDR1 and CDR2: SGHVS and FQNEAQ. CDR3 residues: CASSLLRAAMNTEAFF. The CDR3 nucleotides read TGTGCCAGCAGCTTACTCCGGGCGGCAATGAACACTGAAGCTTTCTTT.

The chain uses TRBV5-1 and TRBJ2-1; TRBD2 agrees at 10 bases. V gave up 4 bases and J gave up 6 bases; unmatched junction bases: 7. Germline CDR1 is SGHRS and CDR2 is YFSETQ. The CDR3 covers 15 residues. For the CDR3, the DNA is TGCGCCAGCAGCCTTGGAGCGGGAGGGCCCAATGAGCAGTTCTTC. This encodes CASSLGAGGPNEQFF.

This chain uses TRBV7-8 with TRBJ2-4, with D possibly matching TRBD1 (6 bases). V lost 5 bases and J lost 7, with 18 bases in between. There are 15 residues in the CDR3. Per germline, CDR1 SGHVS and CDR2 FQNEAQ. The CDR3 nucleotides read TGTGCCAGCAGCCCCAGCCGGGTGGGGGCGAACATTCAGTACTTC. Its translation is CASSPSRVGANIQYF.

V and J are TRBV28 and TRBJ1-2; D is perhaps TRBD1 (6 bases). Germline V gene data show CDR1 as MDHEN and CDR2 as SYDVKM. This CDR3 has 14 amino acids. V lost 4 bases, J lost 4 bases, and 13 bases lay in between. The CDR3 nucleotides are TGTGCCAGCAGTTACCCCGGAGGGGGCTATGGCTACACCTTC. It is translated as CASSYPGGGYGYTF.

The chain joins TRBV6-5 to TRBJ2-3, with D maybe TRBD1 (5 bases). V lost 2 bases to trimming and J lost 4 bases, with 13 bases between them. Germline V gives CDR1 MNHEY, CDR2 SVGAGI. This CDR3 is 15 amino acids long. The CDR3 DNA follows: TGTGCCAGCAGTTACCGTAGGGGATGGGCAGATACGCAGTATTTT. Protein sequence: CASSYRRGWADTQYF.

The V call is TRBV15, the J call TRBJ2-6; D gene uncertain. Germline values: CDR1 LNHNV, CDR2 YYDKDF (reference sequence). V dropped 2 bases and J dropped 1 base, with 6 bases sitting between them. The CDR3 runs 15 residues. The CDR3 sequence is CATSRPGSGANVLTF. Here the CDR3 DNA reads TGTGCCACCAGCAGACCAGGTTCTGGGGCCAACGTCCTGACTTTC. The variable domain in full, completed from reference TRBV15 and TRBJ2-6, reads DAMVIQNPRYQVTQFGKPVTLSCSQTLNHNVMYWYQQKSSQAPKLLFHYYDKDFNNEADTPDNFQSRRPNTSFCFLDIRSPGLGDTAMYLCATSRPGSGANVLTFGAGSRLTVL.

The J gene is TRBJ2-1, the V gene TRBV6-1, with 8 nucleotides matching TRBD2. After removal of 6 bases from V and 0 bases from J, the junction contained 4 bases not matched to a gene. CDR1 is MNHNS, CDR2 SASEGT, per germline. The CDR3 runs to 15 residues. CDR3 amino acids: CASRGSGTSYNEQFF. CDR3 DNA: TGTGCCAGCAGGGGTAGCGGGACCTCCTACAATGAGCAGTTCTTC.

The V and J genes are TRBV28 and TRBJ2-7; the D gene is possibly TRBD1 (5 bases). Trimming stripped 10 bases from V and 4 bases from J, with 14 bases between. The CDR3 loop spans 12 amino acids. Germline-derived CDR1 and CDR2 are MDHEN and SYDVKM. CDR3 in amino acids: CATGRVVYEQYF. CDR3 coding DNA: TGTGCCACCGGCAGGGTAGTATACGAGCAGTACTTC.

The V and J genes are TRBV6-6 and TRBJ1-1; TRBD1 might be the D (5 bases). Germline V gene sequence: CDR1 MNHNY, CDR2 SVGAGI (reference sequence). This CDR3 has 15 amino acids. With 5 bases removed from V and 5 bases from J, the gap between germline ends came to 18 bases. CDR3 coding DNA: TGTGCCAGCAGTACCCTTGGGACCGACCAAACTGAAGCTTTCTTT. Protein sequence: CASSTLGTDQTEAFF.

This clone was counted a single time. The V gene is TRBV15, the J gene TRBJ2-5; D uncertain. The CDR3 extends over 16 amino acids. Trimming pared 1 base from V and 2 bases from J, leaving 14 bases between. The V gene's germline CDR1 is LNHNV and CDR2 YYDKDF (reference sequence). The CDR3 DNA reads TGTGCCACCAGCAGAGGGGGATCGTACCTACAAGAGACCCAGTACTTC. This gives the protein CATSRGGSYLQETQYF. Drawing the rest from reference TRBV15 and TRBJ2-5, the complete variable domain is DAMVIQNPRYQVTQFGKPVTLSCSQTLNHNVMYWYQQKSSQAPKLLFHYYDKDFNNEADTPDNFQSRRPNTSFCFLDIRSPGLGDTAMYLCATSRGGSYLQETQYFGPGTRLLVL.

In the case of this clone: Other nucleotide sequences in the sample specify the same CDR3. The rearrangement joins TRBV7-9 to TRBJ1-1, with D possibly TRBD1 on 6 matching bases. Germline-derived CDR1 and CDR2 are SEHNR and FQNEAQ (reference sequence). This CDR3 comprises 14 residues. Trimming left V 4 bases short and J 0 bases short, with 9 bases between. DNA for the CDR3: TGTGCCAGCAGCTCCGGACAGTTGAACACTGAAGCTTTCTTT. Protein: CASSSGQLNTEAFF.

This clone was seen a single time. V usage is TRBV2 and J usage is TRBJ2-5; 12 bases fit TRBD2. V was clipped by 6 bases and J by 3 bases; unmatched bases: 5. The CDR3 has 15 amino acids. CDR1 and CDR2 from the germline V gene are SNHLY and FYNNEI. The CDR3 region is CASSRLAGVKETQYF. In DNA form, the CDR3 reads TGTGCCAGCAGCCGACTAGCGGGAGTAAAAGAGACCCAGTACTTC.

CDR3 residues: CASSTMARPGGQYF. Written as DNA, the CDR3 is TGTGCCAGCAGTACAATGGCCCGACCGGGGGGCCAGTACTTC. The rearrangement links TRBV28 to TRBJ2-5; 7 bases map to TRBD2. V gave up 5 bases and J gave up 10 bases; unmatched junction bases: 13. Germline V gene lookup returns CDR1 MDHEN and CDR2 SYDVKM. The CDR3 runs 14 residues.

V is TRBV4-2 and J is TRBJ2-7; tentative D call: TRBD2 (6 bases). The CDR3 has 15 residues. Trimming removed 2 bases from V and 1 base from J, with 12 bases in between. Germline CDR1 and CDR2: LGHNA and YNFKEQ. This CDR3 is CASSQTASASYEQYF. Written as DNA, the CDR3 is TGTGCCAGCAGCCAAACCGCTAGCGCTTCCTACGAGCAGTACTTC.

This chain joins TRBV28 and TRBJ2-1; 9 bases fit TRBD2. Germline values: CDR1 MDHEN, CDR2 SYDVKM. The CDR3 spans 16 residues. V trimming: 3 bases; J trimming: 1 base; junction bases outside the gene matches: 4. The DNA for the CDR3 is TGTGCCAGCAGTTTCGAACTAGCGGGTTCCTACAATGAGCAGTTCTTC. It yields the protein CASSFELAGSYNEQFF.

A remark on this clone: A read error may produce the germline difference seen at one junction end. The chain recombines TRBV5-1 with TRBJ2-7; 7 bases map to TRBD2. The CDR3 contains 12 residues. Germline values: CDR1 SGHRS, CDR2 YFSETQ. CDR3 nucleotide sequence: TGCGCCAGCAGCTTGATAGGGGAGGGTGCGAACTTC. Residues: CASSLIGEGANF.

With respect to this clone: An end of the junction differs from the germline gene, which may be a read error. The CDR3: CASSSPGTLQNF. The CDR3 DNA sequence: TGTGCCAGCAGTTCTCCCGGGACTCTCCAGAACTTC. This chain links TRBV28 with TRBJ2-4; TRBD2 is a possible D gene (6 bases). CDR3 length: 12 amino acids. Germline lookup yields CDR1 MDHEN and CDR2 SYDVKM.

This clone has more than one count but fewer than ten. The CDR3 loop reads CASSRDLKDYGYTF. CDR3 in DNA: TGTGCCAGCAGCAGGGACTTAAAGGACTATGGCTACACCTTC. The V gene is TRBV21-1, the J gene TRBJ1-2. TRBV21-1 is described as a pseudogene. The CDR3 contains 14 residues.

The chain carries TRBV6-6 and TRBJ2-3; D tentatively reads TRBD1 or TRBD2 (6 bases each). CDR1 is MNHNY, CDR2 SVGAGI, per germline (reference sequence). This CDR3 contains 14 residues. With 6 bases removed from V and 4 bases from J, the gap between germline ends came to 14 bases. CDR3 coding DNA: TGTGCCAGCAGGATGGGGGGCGCTTCAGATACGCAGTATTTT. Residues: CASRMGGASDTQYF.